The 2 T cell receptor beta chains given below trace back to one sample, sequenced in a study of cytomegalovirus exposure and HLA in healthy donors. Primers included in the PCR were 60 Vbeta and 13 Jbeta primers. Sequencing used immunoSEQ multiplex PCR; TCRdb keeps in-frame clones, though not all of them. This table has 110,000 to 150,000 clones, around three quarters appearing once. Material: PBMCs. The receptors were gathered from a woman aged 40-49 years in good health and CMV-seronegative.

V is TRBV9 and J is TRBJ2-5; 8 bases fit TRBD1. This CDR3 region has 14 residues. Trimming at V came to 4 bases and at J to 5 bases, leaving 7 bases not matched to a gene. Germline V CDR1 and CDR2: SGDLS, YYNGEE. The CDR3, as DNA: TGTGCCAGCAGCCCCAGACAGGGGCGGGAGACCCAGTACTTC. Translation: CASSPRQGRETQYF.

The chain recombines TRBV6-4 with TRBJ2-1; unclear D gene. V was shortened by 2 bases and J by 6 bases, with 8 bases between the two germline ends. The CDR3 has 13 residues. CDR1 is MRHNA, CDR2 SNTAGT, per germline. In DNA, the CDR3 is TGTGCCAGCAGTGACAGAACGGGCAATGAGCAGTTCTTC. This codes for CASSDRTGNEQFF.